A single sample gave rise to the 12 T cell receptor beta chains below, sequenced in a study of Ad26.COV2.S vaccination and SARS-CoV-2 variants. Treatment here: roughly 18 received Ad26.COV2.S at low or high dose, single or two shots; about 5 received placebo; per-sample allocation not given. Sampling took place 63 days after the first vaccine or placebo injection. TCRdb's table, derived via immunoSEQ multiplex PCR, lists solely in-frame clones and lacks some. This table has roughly 250,000 clones, around nine tenths appearing once. The sequencing here drew on peripheral blood, taken in a trial of Ad26.COV2.S vaccine versus placebo. The receptors were sampled from a person between 18 and 59 years old who received the Ad26.COV2.S COVID-19 vaccine or a placebo.

The chain couples TRBV7-2 to TRBJ2-7; 9 nucleotides line up with TRBD2. CDR3 size: 15 residues. V shed 3 bases, J shed 7 bases, and the junction held 10 bases outside the gene matches. The germline CDR1 and CDR2 sequences are SGHTA and FQGNSA. The chain's CDR3 is CASSFSGGGAREQYF. The CDR3 DNA sequence: TGTGCCAGCAGCTTCTCCGGCGGGGGGGCAAGGGAGCAGTACTTC.

The V and J genes are TRBV29-1 and TRBJ1-5; TRBD1 agrees at 8 bases. Losses at the gene ends were 3 bases for V and 4 bases for J; bases not matched to a gene: 5. CDR1 and CDR2 from the germline V gene are SQVTM and ANQGSEA. This CDR3 contains 14 residues. CDR3 coding DNA: TGCAGCGTTGAGACAGGGGCAAAAAATCAGCCCCAGCATTTT. Translation: CSVETGAKNQPQHF. Combining the CDR3 with reference TRBV29-1 and TRBJ1-5 gives the whole variable domain SAVISQKPSRDICQRGTSLTIQCQVDSQVTMMFWYRQQPGQSLTLIATANQGSEATYESGFVIDKFPISRPNLTFSTLTVSNMSPEDSSIYLCSVETGAKNQPQHFGDGTRLSIL.

The CDR3 DNA sequence: TGTGCCAGCAAACTAGAGATTGGACAGGGGCTTGGCTACACCTTC. Encoded protein: CASKLEIGQGLGYTF. The J gene is TRBJ1-2, the V gene TRBV6-5; TRBD1 agrees at 9 bases. In germline, CDR1 is MNHEY, CDR2 SVGAGI. This CDR3 is 15 amino acids long. The junction had 13 bases not matched to a gene; V was cut back by 7 bases and J by 7 bases.

V is TRBV7-2 and J is TRBJ1-6; D remains ambiguous. This CDR3 is built from 15 residues. The ends were cut back, 5 bases at V and 9 bases at J, with 17 bases in the middle. In germline, CDR1 is SGHTA, CDR2 FQGNSA. As DNA, the CDR3 is TGTGCCAGCAGCCGTCCACAGATTTTAAGTTCACCCCTCCACTTT. Residues: CASSRPQILSSPLHF. The full variable domain, with the rest looked up from reference TRBV7-2 and TRBJ1-6, is GAGVSQSPSNKVTEKGKDVELRCDPISGHTALYWYRQSLGQGLEFLIYFQGNSAPDKSGLPSDRFSAERTGGSVSTLTIQRTQQEDSAVYLCASSRPQILSSPLHFGNGTRLTVT.

The rearrangement uses TRBV18 and TRBJ1-5; 9 bases align to TRBD1. In germline, CDR1 is KGHSH, CDR2 LQKENI. The CDR3 consists of 17 residues. The J segment lost 6 bases and the V segment lost 3 bases, leaving 12 bases of the junction unmatched. The CDR3 loop reads CASSPYRNTGGSQPQHF. CDR3 DNA sequence: TGTGCCAGCTCACCCTACCGAAATACAGGGGGCAGTCAGCCCCAGCATTTT.

The count of this clone is one. V usage is TRBV15 and J usage is TRBJ1-1; TRBD1 is a possible D gene (5 bases). Germline V gene sequence: CDR1 LNHNV, CDR2 YYDKDF (reference sequence). V was shortened by 1 base and J by 5 bases, with 8 bases between the two germline ends. The CDR3 consists of 13 residues. This CDR3 reads CATSRGTGTEAFF. CDR3 DNA: TGTGCCACCAGCAGAGGAACAGGAACTGAAGCTTTCTTT.

The chain couples TRBV14 to TRBJ2-1, with D unclear. CDR3 length equals 13 residues. CDR1 SGHDN and CDR2 FVKESK come from the germline V gene. V shed 5 bases and J shed 7 bases, with 12 bases lying between them. The CDR3 sequence is CASSINRPNEQFF. Here the CDR3 DNA reads TGTGCCAGCAGCATCAACCGGCCGAATGAGCAGTTCTTC. The full variable domain, rest sourced from reference TRBV14 and TRBJ2-1, is EAGVTQFPSHSVIEKGQTVTLRCDPISGHDNLYWYRRVMGKEIKFLLHFVKESKQDESGMPNNRFLAERTGGTYSTLKVQPAELEDSGVYFCASSINRPNEQFFGPGTRLTVL.

The rearrangement joins TRBV21-1 to TRBJ2-7. TRBV21-1 is a documented pseudogene. This CDR3 region has 11 residues. The CDR3 spells CASSLSNEQYV. The CDR3, as DNA: TGTGCCAGCAGTCTTTCGAACGAGCAGTACGTC.

This rearrangement joins TRBV19 to TRBJ2-1, with 7 positions matching TRBD2. This CDR3 comprises 15 residues. Trimming removed 6 bases from V and 5 bases from J; junction bases left unmatched: 10. Germline CDR1 LNHDA, CDR2 SQIVND (reference sequence). Here the CDR3 DNA reads TGTGCCAGTAGCTTAGGACTAGTCCCCAACAATGAGCAGTTCTTC. Translation: CASSLGLVPNNEQFF.

The CDR3 DNA reads as TGTGCCAGCAGCAAGGACAGGGGGGGGAACTATGGCTACACCTTC. Translated, it gives CASSKDRGGNYGYTF. The rearrangement uses TRBV7-8 and TRBJ1-2; 10 bases map to TRBD1. The length of the CDR3 is 15 residues. V lost 5 bases, J lost 2 bases, and 5 bases stayed unmatched. Germline V lookup: CDR1 SGHVS, CDR2 FQNEAQ.

The chain couples TRBV5-5 to TRBJ2-1; TRBD2 agrees at 7 bases. There are 16 residues in the CDR3. Per germline, CDR1 SGHKS and CDR2 YYEKEE (reference sequence). V shed 6 bases, J shed 5 bases, and the junction held 14 bases outside the gene matches. CDR3 sequence: CASTPAGTKGHNEQFF. The CDR3 bases are TGTGCCAGCACCCCTGCCGGGACTAAGGGACACAATGAGCAGTTCTTC.

This clone appeared a few times. Other nucleotide sequences in the sample specify the same CDR3. This chain uses TRBV19 with TRBJ1-5; D is uncertain. V lost 1 base and J lost 4, with 2 bases in between. The CDR3 consists of 12 residues. Germline assignment: CDR1 LNHDA and CDR2 SQIVND (reference sequence). CDR3 sequence reads: CASSIGNQPQHF. The CDR3 coding sequence is TGTGCCAGTAGTATAGGGAATCAGCCCCAGCATTTT.